This TCR beta chain is drawn from a study of CD8 T cells in ankylosing spondylitis. Trimming took 4 bases from V and 3 from J; bases not matched to a gene: 6. The germline CDR1 and CDR2 sequences are KGHDR and SFDVKD. The CDR3 covers 16 residues. About this clonotype itself: Antigen: not known.

TCRdb reprocessed the 5' RACE reads with MiXCR, giving one entry per CDR3 protein. This sample has some 840,000 distinct CDR3 sequences, with around 11% found just once. Study conclusions and caveats: Within ankylosing spondylitis blood, a TCR beta motif made up of roughly eight highly homologous variants appeared to be characteristic.

The origin of this receptor is a male donor with ankylosing spondylitis. The chain employs TRBV24-1 and TRBJ2-3, with 10 positions matching TRBD2. What was sequenced was blood, either unsorted or a sorted T cell fraction (not recorded which). The CDR3 nucleotides read TGTGCCACCAGTGAAGGTAGCGGGGGGACAACAGATACGCAGTATTTT. It codes for CATSEGSGGTTDTQYF.